This T cell receptor beta chain derives from a study of cytomegalovirus exposure and HLA in healthy donors. Broader study findings: Accounts indicate the classifier identified cytomegalovirus status with strong specificity and sensitivity. TCR beta chains numbering 164 were designated cytomegalovirus-associated. Confirmation in vitro established that a few CMV-associated chains were specific for CMV antigens.

On this clone: The antigen is not known.

The assay was immunoSEQ multiplex PCR, and TCRdb's table has in-frame clones only and misses some. The data contain about 400,000 clones, about nine tenths of them singletons. The donors were members of the validation cohort, which comprised 120 subjects and was separate from the first cohort of more than 500 subjects. The sample was PBMCs. The clonotype comes from a woman aged 18-29 years in good health and CMV-seronegative.

CDR3 in amino acids: CATTSDRANQPQHF. The CDR3 DNA is TGTGCCACCACCTCGGACAGGGCCAATCAGCCCCAGCATTTT. The chain uses TRBV15 and TRBJ1-5, with 8 bases lining up with TRBD1. Trimming removed 7 bases from V and 3 bases from J; junction bases left unmatched: 5. Germline V CDR1 and CDR2: LNHNV, YYDKDF (reference sequence). This CDR3 contains 14 residues.